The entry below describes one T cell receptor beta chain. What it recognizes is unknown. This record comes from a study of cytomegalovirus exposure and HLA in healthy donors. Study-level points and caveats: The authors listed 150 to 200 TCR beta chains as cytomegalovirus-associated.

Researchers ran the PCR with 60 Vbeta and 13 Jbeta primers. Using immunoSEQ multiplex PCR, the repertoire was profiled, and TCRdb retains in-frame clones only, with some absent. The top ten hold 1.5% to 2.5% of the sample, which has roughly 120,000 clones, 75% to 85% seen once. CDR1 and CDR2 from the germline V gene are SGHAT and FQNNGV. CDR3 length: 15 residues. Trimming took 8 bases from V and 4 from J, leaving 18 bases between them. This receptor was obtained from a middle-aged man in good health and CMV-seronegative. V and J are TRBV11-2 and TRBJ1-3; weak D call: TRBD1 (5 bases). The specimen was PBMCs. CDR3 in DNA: TGTGCCAGCGGCCGATTAAGGGGCACGGGAAACACCATATATTTT. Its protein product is CASGRLRGTGNTIYF.